Given below is one T cell receptor beta chain in context. Its antigen is as yet unknown. MiXCR, applied by TCRdb to the 5' RACE reads, yields one record per CDR3 protein. The sample has fewer than 450,000 distinct CDR3 sequences, roughly 21% seen once. The data belong to a study of T-cell memory formation after mild COVID-19. Looking at the study overall: Clusters of TCRs were largely donor specific. Overall study results and limits: Those CD4+ clones that contracted were mainly in CM and EM (CD8+ ones in EMRA). Proof of SARS-CoV-2 specificity was absent for the second-wave clones that crested on day 37. Later expanders leaned CD4+, whereas clones that contracted between day 15 and 85 were balanced CD4/CD8.

In germline, CDR1 is MGHRA, CDR2 YSYEKL. J gave up 6 bases and V 0 bases, and 7 bases lay outside the gene matches. The CDR3 is 16 amino acids. The chain couples TRBV4-1 to TRBJ2-1; 8 bases align to TRBD2. The clonotype was recovered from an adult woman who had mild COVID-19 (a few samples of this study predate the infection). Cell type and time point are not known. The specimen sequenced was PBMCs or a T cell subset sorted from them (not recorded which). CDR3 coding DNA: TGCGCCAGCAGCCAAGATAACGGGGGGGCTGTCAATGAGCAGTTCTTC. This encodes CASSQDNGGAVNEQFF.